This passage covers 32 T cell receptor beta chains from one sample sequenced in a study of OX40 agonist ivuxolimab in advanced cancers. Libraries were prepared by immunoSEQ multiplex PCR; TCRdb keeps only in-frame clonotypes and omits some of them. The table records more than 70,000 clones, less than 90% of them present only once. Sequences were derived from CD4+ or CD8+ T cells sorted from blood, sampled in a trial of the OX40 agonist ivuxolimab. These receptors were taken from an adult with an advanced solid tumor such as melanoma, head and neck, liver or kidney cancer.

The genes are TRBV11-3 and TRBJ1-5, with 8 bases aligning to TRBD1. The J segment lost 4 bases and the V segment lost 1 base, leaving 3 bases of the junction unmatched. Germline CDR1 and CDR2: SGHNT and YENEEA. The length of the CDR3 is 15 residues. CDR3: CASSLAGTGNQPQHF. The CDR3, as DNA: TGTGCCAGCAGCTTAGCGGGGACAGGAAATCAGCCCCAGCATTTT.

In DNA, the CDR3 is TGTGCCAGCAGCCCCTGGACAGGTCTAAGCTCCTACGAGCAGTACTTC. It codes for CASSPWTGLSSYEQYF. The chain couples TRBV7-6 to TRBJ2-7, with TRBD1 identical over 7 bases. V shed 5 bases, J shed 0 bases, and the junction held 10 bases outside the gene matches. The germline gives CDR1 SGHVS, CDR2 FNYEAQ. This CDR3 region has 16 residues.

This sequence joins TRBV29-1 and TRBJ2-3, with 9 bases that match TRBD1. Germline V gene data show CDR1 as SQVTM and CDR2 as ANQGSEA. The trim removed 3 bases at V and 0 bases at J, leaving 13 bases unmatched. The CDR3 spans 18 residues. Here the CDR3 reads CSVEGQGYHLYSTDTQYF. CDR3 nucleotides: TGCAGCGTTGAGGGACAGGGCTACCACCTATATAGCACAGATACGCAGTATTTT.

This sequence joins TRBV2 and TRBJ2-2, with 12 bases aligning to TRBD2. This CDR3 contains 16 residues. The trim removed 6 bases at V and 8 bases at J, leaving 10 bases unmatched. Germline CDR1 is SNHLY and CDR2 is FYNNEI. Written as DNA, the CDR3 is TGTGCCAGCAGGTTACTAGCGGGAGGACTCAAAGGGGAGCTGTTTTTT. Protein sequence: CASRLLAGGLKGELFF.

CDR3 sequence reads: CAWSARDEQYF. Written as DNA, the CDR3 is TGTGCCTGGAGTGCAAGGGACGAGCAGTACTTC. The rearrangement links TRBV30 to TRBJ2-7; D is uncertain. This CDR3 has 11 residues. The germline V gene encodes CDR1 GTSNPN and CDR2 SVGIG (reference sequence). Trimming removed 1 base from V and 5 bases from J, with 6 bases in between.

This chain links TRBV19 with TRBJ2-7; 8 bases map to TRBD1. Per germline, CDR1 LNHDA and CDR2 SQIVND (reference sequence). This CDR3 has 15 amino acids. The V and J ends lost 5 bases and 0 bases, in that order; junction bases with no gene match: 6. In DNA form, the CDR3 reads TGTGCCAGTAGTGCCGGGACAGGAGGCTCCTACGAGCAGTACTTC. Protein product: CASSAGTGGSYEQYF.

V and J are TRBV7-2 and TRBJ2-1; possibly TRBD1 for D (5 bases). The CDR3 totals 13 residues. Germline loops: CDR1 SGHTA, CDR2 FQGNSA. V lost 4 bases to trimming and J lost 16 bases, with 20 bases between them. This CDR3 reads CASSSGKDPRIFF. CDR3 nucleotides: TGTGCCAGCAGCTCAGGGAAGGACCCTAGGATATTCTTC.

V and J are TRBV19 and TRBJ2-7; tentatively, D is TRBD1 (7 bases). Germline V gene data show CDR1 as LNHDA and CDR2 as SQIVND (reference sequence). CDR3 length: 14 residues. The V gene lost 3 bases and the J gene lost 5 bases, with 14 bases spanning the gap. This CDR3 reads CASSIGGGQDEQYF. CDR3 DNA: TGTGCCAGTAGTATTGGAGGGGGCCAGGACGAGCAGTACTTC.

The chain is built from TRBV27 and TRBJ1-2; 11 nucleotides line up with TRBD1. V shed 5 bases and J 8 bases; nucleotides not matched to a gene: 7. The CDR3 is made up of 14 amino acids. Germline V gives CDR1 MNHEY, CDR2 SMNVEV (reference sequence). The CDR3 bases are TGTGCCAGCAGTACCGGGACAGGGGGTTACGGCTACACCTTC. Translation: CASSTGTGGYGYTF.

The V call is TRBV5-8, the J call TRBJ2-3, with TRBD1 as a possible D gene (6 bases). Germline V gene sequence: CDR1 SGHTS, CDR2 YDEGEE. Trimming removed 0 bases from V and 2 bases from J, with 13 bases in between. This CDR3 is 16 amino acids long. In DNA, the CDR3 is TGTGCCAGCAGCTTGGACAGGGTGACCTTCACAGATACGCAGTATTTT. Translated, it gives CASSLDRVTFTDTQYF.

The genes are TRBV6-5 and TRBJ2-7; maybe TRBD1 (6 bases). CDR1 MNHEY and CDR2 SVGAGI come from the germline V gene. The CDR3 sequence is 15 residues long. V lost 5 bases to trimming and J lost 4 bases, with 18 bases between them. CDR3 sequence: CASSAGAQSVYEQYF. CDR3 DNA sequence: TGTGCCAGCAGTGCAGGGGCCCAGAGCGTATACGAGCAGTACTTC.

This clone was counted only a few times. The CDR3 DNA follows: TGTGCCAGCTCACCGGGGGACGGGGCCAACGTCCTGACTTTC. This encodes CASSPGDGANVLTF. The chain has TRBV18 and TRBJ2-6, with D perhaps TRBD1 or TRBD2 (5 bases each). CDR1 KGHSH and CDR2 LQKENI come from the germline V gene. There are 14 residues in the CDR3. The V and J ends lost 3 bases and 4 bases respectively, with 7 bases between them.

This clone was seen a single time. The V call is TRBV6-1, the J call TRBJ1-1; 10 nucleotides line up with TRBD1. This CDR3 has 16 residues. V lost 4 bases to trimming and J lost 5 bases; unmatched junction nucleotides: 10. Per the germline V gene, CDR1 is MNHNS and CDR2 is SASEGT. The CDR3 loop is CASSAKGQGRETEAFF. DNA for the CDR3: TGTGCCAGCAGTGCCAAGGGACAGGGGCGGGAAACTGAAGCTTTCTTT.

The chain employs TRBV19 and TRBJ2-1; maybe TRBD2 (5 bases). This CDR3 is built from 15 residues. The germline V and J ends were trimmed by 3 bases and 6 bases, with 15 bases remaining between them. Germline CDR1 and CDR2: LNHDA and SQIVND (reference sequence). CDR3 sequence: CASSMGASQGNEQFF. CDR3 DNA sequence: TGTGCCAGTAGTATGGGAGCCAGCCAAGGCAATGAGCAGTTCTTC.

The V gene is TRBV6-5, the J gene TRBJ2-3; unclear D gene. Trimming removed 1 base at V and 7 bases at J, with 3 bases between. In germline, CDR1 is MNHEY, CDR2 SVGAGI. The CDR3 consists of 11 residues. CDR3 DNA sequence: TGTGCCAGCAGTTACTTGAATACGCAGTATTTT. Its translation is CASSYLNTQYF.

The chain combines TRBV21-1 with TRBJ1-5. TRBV21-1 counts as a pseudogene. This CDR3 spans 16 amino acids. The CDR3 nucleotides read TGTGCCAGCAGCAAAGCTCCTTGGAGGGCCAATCAGCCCCAGCATTTT. Its translation: CASSKAPWRANQPQHF.

The V call is TRBV7-3, the J call TRBJ2-3, with TRBD2 as a possible D gene (6 bases). Germline V gene data show CDR1 as SGHTA and CDR2 as FQGTGA. V lost 2 bases to trimming and J lost 5 bases, with 11 bases between them. This CDR3 spans 14 amino acids. CDR3 nucleotide sequence: TGTGCCAGCAGCTTACTAGCGTGGGGAGATACGCAGTATTTT. Translation: CASSLLAWGDTQYF.

In its sample, this clone was seen a few times. The J gene is TRBJ1-2, the V gene TRBV7-2; TRBD1 agrees at 8 bases. The germline V gene encodes CDR1 SGHTA and CDR2 FQGNSA. The trim removed 4 bases at V and 6 bases at J, leaving 4 bases unmatched. The CDR3 has 13 residues. In nucleotides, the CDR3 is TGTGCCAGCAGCTCAGACAGGGGTAATGGCTACACCTTC. This gives the protein CASSSDRGNGYTF.

The count of this clone is one. CDR3: CASSPPRGGDSGANVLTF. CDR3 DNA sequence: TGTGCCAGCAGCCCCCCGCGGGGGGGGGACTCTGGGGCCAACGTCCTGACTTTC. The chain links TRBV9 to TRBJ2-6; 9 bases are shared with TRBD2. This CDR3 region has 18 residues. Germline V lookup: CDR1 SGDLS, CDR2 YYNGEE. V shed 4 bases, J shed 0 bases, and the junction held 8 bases outside the gene matches.

The chain recombines TRBV19 with TRBJ2-1; the match to TRBD2 covers 8 bases. The ends lost 1 base at V and 7 bases at J; junction bases unmatched: 6. Germline lookup yields CDR1 LNHDA and CDR2 SQIVND (reference sequence). This CDR3 is built from 15 residues. As DNA, the CDR3 is TGTGCCAGTAGTATAGGAGCGGGAGTCGGTAATGAGCAGTTCTTC. Residues: CASSIGAGVGNEQFF.

The genes are TRBV29-1 and TRBJ2-3, with 12 bases fitting TRBD2. With V trimmed by 1 base and J by 5 bases, 7 bases remained unmatched. The CDR3 covers 16 residues. The germline V gene has CDR1 SQVTM and CDR2 ANQGSEA. CDR3 sequence: CSVEVLAGGPGDTQYF. The CDR3 region has the DNA TGCAGCGTTGAAGTCCTAGCGGGGGGGCCGGGAGATACGCAGTATTTT.

The CDR3 is CASSPLAGEAFF. CDR3 in DNA: TGTGCCAGCTCACCTCTGGCAGGTGAAGCTTTCTTT. The chain combines TRBV18 with TRBJ1-1; D is undetermined. The CDR3 has 12 residues. The V gene lost 3 bases and the J gene lost 7 bases, with 9 bases spanning the gap. The germline CDR1 and CDR2 sequences are KGHSH and LQKENI.

This chain joins TRBV5-4 and TRBJ2-5, with 7 bases lining up with TRBD1. The CDR3 runs to 15 residues. V lost 4 bases, J lost 2 bases, and 8 bases stayed unmatched. Germline V gives CDR1 SGHNT, CDR2 YYREEE (reference sequence). The CDR3 DNA sequence: TGTGCCAGCAGCCCCAGAGGGGGCCTACAAGAGACCCAGTACTTC. The encoded protein is CASSPRGGLQETQYF.

V and J are TRBV9 and TRBJ1-3; D is ambiguous. The germline CDR1 and CDR2 sequences are SGDLS and YYNGEE. V lost 4 bases, J lost 8 bases, and 10 bases lay in between. The CDR3 loop spans 12 amino acids. In DNA, the CDR3 is TGTGCCAGCAGCTCCCGTTTTGACACCATATATTTT. It encodes CASSSRFDTIYF.

This sequence joins TRBV5-1 and TRBJ1-1; D is ambiguous. The V end was cut by 4 bases, the J end by 11 bases, with 15 bases between. The germline V gene has CDR1 SGHRS and CDR2 YFSETQ. The CDR3 is made up of 12 amino acids. The CDR3 DNA reads as TGCGCCAGCAGCCCCTTGGGGTCGTATGCTTTCTTT. Protein product: CASSPLGSYAFF.

The rearrangement joins TRBV11-3 to TRBJ1-5; 7 bases align to TRBD1. V lost 5 bases to trimming and J lost 3 bases; unmatched junction nucleotides: 7. This CDR3 is 15 amino acids long. Germline values: CDR1 SGHNT, CDR2 YENEEA. The CDR3 nucleotides are TGTGCCAGCAGCGACGGGGACAGACCCAATCAGCCCCAGCATTTT. Its translation is CASSDGDRPNQPQHF.

In DNA, the CDR3 is TGTGCCAGCAGTCATCGACAGTACTACGAGCAGTACTTC. It codes for CASSHRQYYEQYF. The V and J genes are TRBV6-6 and TRBJ2-7, with D perhaps matching TRBD1 (5 bases). CDR1 is MNHNY and CDR2 is SVGAGI in the germline V gene (reference sequence). Trimming removed 5 bases at V and 3 bases at J, with 11 bases between. The CDR3 is made up of 13 amino acids.

The chain carries TRBV30 and TRBJ1-1; perhaps TRBD1 as D (5 bases). Germline V gene data show CDR1 as GTSNPN and CDR2 as SVGIG (reference sequence). There are 13 residues in the CDR3. The germline V and J ends were trimmed by 2 bases and 4 bases, with 11 bases remaining between them. Here the CDR3 DNA reads TGTGCCTGGAGTCTCCAGGGCGGCACTGAAGCTTTCTTT. This gives the protein CAWSLQGGTEAFF. The variable domain in full, completed from reference TRBV30 and TRBJ1-1, reads SQTIHQWPATLVQPVGSPLSLECTVEGTSNPNLYWYRQAAGRGLQLLFYSVGIGQISSEVPQNLSASRPQDRQFILSSKKLLLSDSGFYLCAWSLQGGTEAFFGQGTRLTVV.

The chain recombines TRBV5-1 with TRBJ1-2, with D perhaps matching TRBD1 (6 bases). Trimming took off 4 bases at V and 0 bases at J, with 13 bases between the two ends. Germline V gene sequence: CDR1 SGHRS, CDR2 YFSETQ. CDR3 length: 15 residues. The CDR3 region is CASSRGPGANYGYTF. CDR3 DNA sequence: TGCGCCAGCAGCCGTGGCCCAGGGGCTAACTATGGCTACACCTTC.

The gene calls are TRBV10-3 and TRBJ1-2; TRBD1 matches at 8 bases. The CDR3 contains 15 residues. V shed 3 bases, J shed 2 bases, and the junction held 5 bases outside the gene matches. CDR1 and CDR2 (germline): ENHRY, SYGVKD. Written as DNA, the CDR3 is TGTGCCATCAGTGACCCCCGACAGGGGAACTATGGCTACACCTTC. It translates to CAISDPRQGNYGYTF.

This chain uses TRBV30 with TRBJ1-4; D not certain. From germline, CDR1 is GTSNPN and CDR2 SVGIG (reference sequence). The ends were cut back, 3 bases at V and 3 bases at J, with 14 bases in the middle. This CDR3 has 15 amino acids. The CDR3 DNA follows: TGTGCCTGGAGAAATCCGGGGTATTCTAATGAAAAACTGTTTTTT. This codes for CAWRNPGYSNEKLFF.

This chain connects TRBV7-9 to TRBJ2-1, with a tentative D call TRBD2 (6 bases). The CDR3 totals 17 residues. The germline gives CDR1 SEHNR, CDR2 FQNEAQ (reference sequence). Trimming shortened V by 2 bases and J by 2 bases, and 16 bases separated the two germline ends. CDR3 region: CASSLTPRLVTYNEQFF. The CDR3 nucleotides read TGTGCCAGCAGCTTAACCCCAAGACTAGTAACCTACAATGAGCAGTTCTTC.